The 23 T cell receptor beta chains in this list originate from one sample, sequenced in a study of human T cells and chemical hapten exposure. TCRdb re-analysed the RACE reads in MiXCR, keeping a single row per CDR3 protein. In the table there are approximately 340,000 distinct CDR3 sequences, about 7% of which are singletons. The time point was: patch test 1, 2 weeks after DPC sensitization. Treatment denoted: therapeutic diphenylcyclopropenone sensitization with weekly scalp DPC. The material was whole blood, obtained in connection with sensitization to the hapten diphenylcyclopropenone (DPC). These receptors were obtained from a woman under 30 with alopecia areata. Some clones in this sample may be carry-over from other donors' samples.

The chain employs TRBV3-1 and TRBJ1-2, with 7 positions matching TRBD1. The V and J ends lost 4 bases and 4 bases, in that order; junction bases with no gene match: 6. The CDR3 has 14 amino acids. Germline lookup yields CDR1 LGHDT and CDR2 YNNKEL (reference sequence). Here the CDR3 reads CASSRGTAFYGYTF. The CDR3 DNA reads as TGTGCCAGCAGCCGGGGGACAGCTTTCTATGGCTACACCTTC.

The DNA for the CDR3 is TGTGCCAGCAGGCCTTACACTGGCTACACTGAAGCTTTCTTT. It codes for CASRPYTGYTEAFF. This chain joins TRBV28 and TRBJ1-1; no reliable D call. Trimming removed 6 bases from V and 3 bases from J, with 14 bases in between. There are 14 residues in the CDR3. Germline V gives CDR1 MDHEN, CDR2 SYDVKM.

In its sample, this clonotype was seen a few times. The gene calls are TRBV5-1 and TRBJ2-4; TRBD2 matches at 7 bases. The CDR3 spans 14 residues. V lost 4 bases to trimming and J lost 1 base; unmatched junction nucleotides: 2. Per germline, CDR1 SGHRS and CDR2 YFSETQ. The CDR3 nucleotides read TGCGCCAGCAGCATGACTAGCGCCAAAAACATTCAGTACTTC. Translating gives CASSMTSAKNIQYF.

The chain recombines TRBV5-6 with TRBJ1-2; unclear D gene. There are 14 residues in the CDR3. V was shortened by 5 bases and J by 5 bases, with 16 bases between the two germline ends. The V gene's germline CDR1 is SGHDT and CDR2 YYEEEE. CDR3 in DNA: TGTGCCAGCAGTCCTCTCCCTCAGGATTATGGCTACACCTTC. Amino acid sequence: CASSPLPQDYGYTF.

In its sample, this clonotype was seen a few times. The chain couples TRBV4-1 to TRBJ1-5; the D is unclear. This CDR3 spans 14 amino acids. V shed 1 base and J shed 5 bases, with 9 bases lying between them. Germline V CDR1 and CDR2: MGHRA, YSYEKL. The CDR3 bases are TGCGCCAGCAGCCAAGTCCTCATAGATCAGCCCCAGCATTTT. Translated, it gives CASSQVLIDQPQHF.

This chain uses TRBV6-2 or TRBV6-3 with TRBJ1-5; D is possibly TRBD1 (5 bases). This CDR3 has 15 residues. V lost 8 bases and J 4 bases, leaving 18 bases between the germline ends. The germline CDR1 and CDR2 sequences are MNHEY and SVGEGT. The CDR3 DNA reads TGTGCCAGCGCCTCAGGGCCAATACGTAATCAGCCCCAGCATTTT. Its protein product is CASASGPIRNQPQHF.

This clonotype has more than one count but fewer than ten. The V call is TRBV3-1, the J call TRBJ1-1, with TRBD1 as a possible D gene (5 bases). The germline V and J ends were trimmed by 3 bases and 7 bases, with 15 bases remaining between them. The germline gives CDR1 LGHDT, CDR2 YNNKEL (reference sequence). The CDR3 is made up of 14 amino acids. The CDR3 reads CASSHVRAGGEAFF. CDR3 DNA: TGTGCCAGCAGCCACGTTAGGGCGGGGGGTGAAGCTTTCTTT.

This chain joins TRBV7-2 and TRBJ1-1; the D is unclear. V shed 6 bases and J shed 6 bases, with 14 bases lying between them. The CDR3 length is 13 residues. In germline, CDR1 is SGHTA, CDR2 FQGNSA. CDR3 protein: CASRLSGGAEAFF. DNA for the CDR3: TGTGCCAGCAGACTCAGCGGTGGCGCTGAAGCTTTCTTT.

The chain recombines TRBV27 with TRBJ1-2; D possibly corresponds to TRBD1 (6 bases). The CDR3 contains 15 residues. CDR1 and CDR2 (germline): MNHEY, SMNVEV (reference sequence). The V and J ends lost 5 bases and 4 bases respectively, with 17 bases between them. Written as DNA, the CDR3 is TGTGCCAGCAGTCTGCTAGGGGGATCCCCCTATGGCTACACCTTC. The encoded protein is CASSLLGGSPYGYTF.

This clonotype was detected a few times. The V call is TRBV7-2, the J call TRBJ2-3; 12 bases line up with TRBD2. The CDR3 consists of 16 residues. After removal of 5 bases from V and 5 bases from J, the junction contained 8 bases not matched to a gene. Looked up from germline, CDR1 is SGHTA and CDR2 is FQGNSA. The CDR3 sequence: CASSPGTSGSKDTQYF. Here the CDR3 DNA reads TGTGCCAGCAGCCCCGGGACTAGCGGGTCCAAAGATACGCAGTATTTT.

This clonotype was seen only a few times. The V call is TRBV6-6, the J call TRBJ1-1; D unresolved. CDR3 length equals 14 residues. V lost 6 bases to trimming and J lost 6 bases, with 17 bases between them. Per germline, CDR1 MNHNY and CDR2 SVGAGI (reference sequence). CDR3 bases: TGTGCCAGCAGATATCCGCCGCAAGGGCCTGAAGCTTTCTTT. Protein sequence: CASRYPPQGPEAFF.

This clonotype has ten or more counts. The rearrangement links TRBV28 to TRBJ2-7, with 11 bases fitting TRBD1. The CDR3 loop spans 14 amino acids. Per germline, CDR1 MDHEN and CDR2 SYDVKM. With 4 bases clipped from V and 5 bases from J, the junction kept 4 bases outside the gene matches. The chain's CDR3 is CASSSGTGGHEQYF. CDR3 sequence (DNA): TGTGCCAGCAGTTCAGGGACAGGGGGTCACGAGCAGTACTTC.

The chain is built from TRBV4-3 and TRBJ1-2; D ambiguous. V lost 0 bases, J lost 10 bases, and 15 bases lay in between. The CDR3 is 14 amino acids. The germline V gene encodes CDR1 LGHNA and CDR2 YSLEER. CDR3 DNA: TGCGCCAGCAGCCAAGATGCAGGCGGAGAAACCTACACCTTC. Its protein is CASSQDAGGETYTF.

In its sample, this clonotype was seen a few times. The chain joins TRBV29-1 to TRBJ2-1; 10 bases align to TRBD1. This CDR3 has 14 amino acids. V shed 3 bases and J 4 bases; nucleotides not matched to a gene: 3. Germline loops: CDR1 SQVTM, CDR2 ANQGSEA. Here the CDR3 reads CSVDRTGGYNEQFF. CDR3 in DNA: TGCAGCGTTGATAGGACAGGGGGTTACAATGAGCAGTTCTTC.

This clonotype was seen repeatedly, ten times or more. The chain carries TRBV5-1 and TRBJ2-3, with D unresolved. The V end was cut by 4 bases, the J end by 1 base, with 10 bases between. In germline, CDR1 is SGHRS, CDR2 YFSETQ. CDR3 length equals 14 residues. CDR3: CASSKRSGTDTQYF. The CDR3 DNA reads as TGCGCCAGCAGCAAACGCTCTGGCACAGATACGCAGTATTTT.

The chain has TRBV6-2 or TRBV6-3 and TRBJ2-2, with a weak D call TRBD1 (6 bases). CDR1 MNHEY and CDR2 SVGEGT come from the germline V gene. Deletions cut 6 bases from V and 4 bases from J, with 18 bases between. The CDR3 totals 16 residues. CDR3 nucleotides: TGTGCCAGCAGCCAAACGAGAAGAGGGGGCACCGGGGAGCTGTTTTTT. Translation gives CASSQTRRGGTGELFF.

This clonotype was observed a few times. The chain recombines TRBV20-1 with TRBJ1-4, with D perhaps matching TRBD1 (5 bases). Germline V gene sequence: CDR1 DFQATT, CDR2 SNEGSKA (reference sequence). V lost 2 bases to trimming and J lost 5 bases, with 15 bases between them. This CDR3 comprises 15 residues. The CDR3 DNA is TGCAGTGCTAGATTCCCCGGGACGGGAAATGAAAAACTGTTTTTT. Translating it yields CSARFPGTGNEKLFF.

Many counts were recorded for this clonotype. J is TRBJ2-3 and V is TRBV20-1; D is unresolved. The germline V gene has CDR1 DFQATT and CDR2 SNEGSKA (reference sequence). V gave up 4 bases and J gave up 6 bases, with 8 bases separating them. This CDR3 has 11 residues. CDR3 DNA sequence: TGCAGTGCTACCCTGGGTGATACGCAGTATTTT. It specifies CSATLGDTQYF.

This clonotype occurred many times. The chain links TRBV24-1 to TRBJ1-2; TRBD1 matches 9 bases. The germline V gene encodes CDR1 KGHDR and CDR2 SFDVKD. CDR3 length equals 14 residues. V was clipped by 7 bases and J by 4 bases; unmatched bases: 6. As DNA, the CDR3 is TGTGCCACCAGCCCCGGACAGGGGAGCTATGGCTACACCTTC. It yields the protein CATSPGQGSYGYTF.

The sample holds a few counts of this clonotype. CDR3 loop: CASSPMDRGSAYEQYF. CDR3 nucleotide sequence: TGTGCCAGCAGCCCCATGGACAGAGGGTCAGCCTACGAGCAGTACTTC. The chain recombines TRBV4-2 with TRBJ2-7; D may be TRBD1 (6 bases). The V gene lost 4 bases and the J gene lost 2 bases, with 18 bases spanning the gap. The germline gives CDR1 LGHNA, CDR2 YNFKEQ. The CDR3 extends over 16 amino acids.

The rearrangement uses TRBV12-3 or TRBV12-4 and TRBJ1-5; a weak D match, TRBD1 (6 bases). Trimming took 5 bases from V and 4 from J, leaving 12 bases between them. The CDR3 covers 14 residues. The CDR3 spells CASSRRTVNQPQHF. Written as DNA, the CDR3 is TGTGCCAGCAGTCGTCGGACAGTAAATCAGCCCCAGCATTTT.

This clonotype was recorded at least ten times. J is TRBJ1-1 and V is TRBV12-3 or TRBV12-4; 9 bases map to TRBD1. The junction had 2 bases not matched to a gene; V was cut back by 2 bases and J by 7 bases. The CDR3 has 13 amino acids. CDR3 protein: CASSLTGGGEAFF. CDR3 nucleotide sequence: TGTGCCAGCAGTTTAACAGGGGGCGGTGAAGCTTTCTTT.

This clonotype was found a few times. The J gene is TRBJ1-6, the V gene TRBV6-5; D is ambiguous. Trimming removed 2 bases from V and 6 bases from J, with 8 bases in between. This CDR3 has 14 amino acids. Germline V gives CDR1 MNHEY, CDR2 SVGAGI. Here the CDR3 reads CASSYASLNSPLHF. CDR3 in DNA: TGTGCCAGCAGTTACGCATCCCTTAATTCACCCCTCCACTTT.